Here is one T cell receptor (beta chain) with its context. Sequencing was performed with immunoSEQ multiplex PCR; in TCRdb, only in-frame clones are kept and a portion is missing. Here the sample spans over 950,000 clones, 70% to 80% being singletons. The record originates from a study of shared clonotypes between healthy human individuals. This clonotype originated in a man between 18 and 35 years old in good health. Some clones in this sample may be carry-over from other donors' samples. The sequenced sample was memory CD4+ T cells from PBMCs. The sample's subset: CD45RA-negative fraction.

CDR3 nucleotides: TGTGCCAGCAGCTTTTTAACAAGGAATCCCGGGGAGCTGTTTTTT. Translated: CASSFLTRNPGELFF. The chain recombines TRBV11-1 with TRBJ2-2; D gene uncertain. This CDR3 comprises 15 residues. V dropped 3 bases and J dropped 6 bases, with 14 bases sitting between them. The V gene's germline CDR1 is SGHAT and CDR2 FQDESV (reference sequence). Full variable domain (missing parts from reference TRBV11-1 and TRBJ2-2): EAEVAQSPRYKITEKSQAVAFWCDPISGHATLYWYRQILGQGPELLVQFQDESVVDDSQLPKDRFSAERLKGVDSTLKIQPAELGDSAMYLCASSFLTRNPGELFFGEGSRLTVL.